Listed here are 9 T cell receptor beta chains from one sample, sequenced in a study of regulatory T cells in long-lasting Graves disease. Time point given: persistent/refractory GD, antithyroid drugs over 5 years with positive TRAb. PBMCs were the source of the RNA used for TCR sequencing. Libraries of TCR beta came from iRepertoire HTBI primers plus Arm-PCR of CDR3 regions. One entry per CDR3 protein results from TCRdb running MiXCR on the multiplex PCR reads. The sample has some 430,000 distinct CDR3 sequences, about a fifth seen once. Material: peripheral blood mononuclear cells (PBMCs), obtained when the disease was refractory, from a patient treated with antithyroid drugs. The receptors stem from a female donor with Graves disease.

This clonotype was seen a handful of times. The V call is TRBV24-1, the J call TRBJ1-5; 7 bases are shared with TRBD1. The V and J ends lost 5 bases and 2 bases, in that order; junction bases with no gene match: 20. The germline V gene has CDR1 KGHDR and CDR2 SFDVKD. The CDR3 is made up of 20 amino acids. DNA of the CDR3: TGTGCCACCAGTGCCTACCGACAGGGAGATGACTCGGTTGGCAATCAGCCCCAGCATTTT. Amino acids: CATSAYRQGDDSVGNQPQHF.

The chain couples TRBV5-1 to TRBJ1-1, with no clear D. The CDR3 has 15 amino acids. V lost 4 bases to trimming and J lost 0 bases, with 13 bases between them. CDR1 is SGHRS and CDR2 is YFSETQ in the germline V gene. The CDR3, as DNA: TGCGCCAGCAGCATCAGTGCGGACTTGAACACTGAAGCTTTCTTT. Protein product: CASSISADLNTEAFF.

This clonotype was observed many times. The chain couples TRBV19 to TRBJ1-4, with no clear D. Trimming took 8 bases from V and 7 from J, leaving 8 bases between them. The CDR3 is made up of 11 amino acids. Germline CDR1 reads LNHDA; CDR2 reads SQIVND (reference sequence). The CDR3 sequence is CASRWGEKLFF. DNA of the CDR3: TGTGCCAGTCGCTGGGGTGAAAAACTGTTTTTT. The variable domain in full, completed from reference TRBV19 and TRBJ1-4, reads DGGITQSPKYLFRKEGQNVTLSCEQNLNHDAMYWYRQDPGQGLRLIYYSQIVNDFQKGDIAEGYSVSREKKESFPLTVTSAQKNPTAFYLCASRWGEKLFFGSGTQLSVL.

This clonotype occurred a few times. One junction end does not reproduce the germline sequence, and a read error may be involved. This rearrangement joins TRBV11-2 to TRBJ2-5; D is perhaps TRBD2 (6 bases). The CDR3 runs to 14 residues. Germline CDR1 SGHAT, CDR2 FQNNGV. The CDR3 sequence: CASSFAGLQGTQYF. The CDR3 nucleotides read TGTGCCAGCAGCTTCGCGGGACTGCAAGGGACCCAGTACTTC.

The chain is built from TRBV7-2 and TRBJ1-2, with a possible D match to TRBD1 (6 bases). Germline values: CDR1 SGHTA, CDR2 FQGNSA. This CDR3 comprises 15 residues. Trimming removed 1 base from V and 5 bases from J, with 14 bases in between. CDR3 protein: CASSLESAGEYGYTF. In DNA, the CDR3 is TGTGCCAGCAGCTTAGAATCGGCAGGGGAGTATGGCTACACCTTC.

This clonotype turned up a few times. CDR3 in DNA: TGTGCCAGCAGCCATTCTAGCGGGAGGGCCCTGGAGACCCAGTACTTC. Amino acids: CASSHSSGRALETQYF. V usage is TRBV7-9 and J usage is TRBJ2-5; TRBD2 matches 12 bases. V trimming: 5 bases; J trimming: 5 bases; junction bases outside the gene matches: 9. The CDR3 has 16 amino acids. Germline values: CDR1 SEHNR, CDR2 FQNEAQ (reference sequence). Full variable domain (missing parts from reference TRBV7-9 and TRBJ2-5): DTGVSQNPRHKITKRGQNVTFRCDPISEHNRLYWYRQTLGQGPEFLTYFQNEAQLEKSRLLSDRFSAERPKGSFSTLEIQRTEQGDSAMYLCASSHSSGRALETQYFGPGTRLLVL.

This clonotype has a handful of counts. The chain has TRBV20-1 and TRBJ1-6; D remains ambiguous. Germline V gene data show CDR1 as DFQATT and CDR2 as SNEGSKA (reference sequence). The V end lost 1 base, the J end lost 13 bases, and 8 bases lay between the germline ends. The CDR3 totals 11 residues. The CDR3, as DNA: TGCAGTGCTAGAGTCTTGGGGCCCCTCCACTTT. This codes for CSARVLGPLHF.

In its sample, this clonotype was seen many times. The CDR3 DNA is TGCAGCGCAGGGACAGGGGGGGTGGAGACCCAGTACTTC. It specifies CSAGTGGVETQYF. The chain has TRBV29-1 and TRBJ2-5; TRBD1 agrees at 11 bases. CDR3 length equals 13 residues. Trimming at V came to 7 bases and at J to 5 bases, leaving 6 bases not matched to a gene. CDR1 and CDR2 (germline): SQVTM, ANQGSEA. Based on the CDR3 plus reference TRBV29-1 and TRBJ2-5, the full variable domain is SAVISQKPSRDICQRGTSLTIQCQVDSQVTMMFWYRQQPGQSLTLIATANQGSEATYESGFVIDKFPISRPNLTFSTLTVSNMSPEDSSIYLCSAGTGGVETQYFGPGTRLLVL.

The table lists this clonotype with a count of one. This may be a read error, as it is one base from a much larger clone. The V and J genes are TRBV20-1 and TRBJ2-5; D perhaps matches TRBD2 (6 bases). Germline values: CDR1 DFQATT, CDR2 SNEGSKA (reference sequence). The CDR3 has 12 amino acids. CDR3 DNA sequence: TGCAGTGCTCCCCCCGGCGGGGAGACCCAGCACTTC. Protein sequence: CSAPPGGETQHF.